These T cell receptor beta chains were read from a single sample in a study of T cell changes during pregnancy in multiple sclerosis. The table came from immunoSEQ multiplex PCR; TCRdb's copy has only in-frame clones and leaves some out. The sample carries under 95,000 clones, around 92% recorded once. The sample here was peripheral blood, taken after pregnancy. These receptors originate from a female donor with multiple sclerosis, enrolled in a pregnancy study. CDR3s include the opening cysteine and the closing phenylalanine or tryptophan. The order of the fields is CDR3 protein, V gene, J gene.

cdr3_aa: CATHPPQGPFYGYTF
v_call: TRBV10-3
j_call: TRBJ1-2

cdr3_aa: CASSPNSDTQYF
v_call: TRBV6-5
j_call: TRBJ2-3

cdr3_aa: CASSLTALAGDEQYF
v_call: TRBV28
j_call: TRBJ2-7

cdr3_aa: CASSYSQNTGELFF
v_call: TRBV6-5
j_call: TRBJ2-2

cdr3_aa: CASSLPGQGLYEQYF
v_call: TRBV7-2
j_call: TRBJ2-7

cdr3_aa: CASRHHPGAMNTEAFF
v_call: TRBV5-5
j_call: TRBJ1-1

cdr3_aa: CASTVGGGNEQFF
v_call: TRBV5-1
j_call: TRBJ2-1

cdr3_aa: CASSLGQGKETQYF
v_call: TRBV5-1
j_call: TRBJ2-5

cdr3_aa: CASSQDERVRMGYTF
v_call: TRBV4-1
j_call: TRBJ1-2

cdr3_aa: CASTGGRNTEAFF
v_call: TRBV2
j_call: TRBJ1-1

cdr3_aa: CASSQGSGGLNQPQHF
v_call: TRBV4-1
j_call: TRBJ1-5

cdr3_aa: CASSPAHRGLELFF
v_call: TRBV11-1
j_call: TRBJ2-2

cdr3_aa: CAISWDNNEQFF
v_call: TRBV10-3
j_call: TRBJ2-1

cdr3_aa: CASSLLGQGNSDTQYF
v_call: TRBV7-9
j_call: TRBJ2-3

cdr3_aa: CASSLVTSRGTDTQYF
v_call: TRBV5-4
j_call: TRBJ2-3

cdr3_aa: CASSQTSGGAYEQYF
v_call: TRBV7-3
j_call: TRBJ2-7

cdr3_aa: CASSYAGTSGNTIYF
v_call: TRBV6-6
j_call: TRBJ1-3

cdr3_aa: CASSDGQGGGEKLFF
v_call: TRBV9
j_call: TRBJ1-4

cdr3_aa: CASSQGQGTTYEQYF
v_call: TRBV7-9
j_call: TRBJ2-7

cdr3_aa: CASSETGWKYYEQYF
v_call: TRBV27
j_call: TRBJ2-7

cdr3_aa: CASSFQGGGDLREQFF
v_call: TRBV5-4
j_call: TRBJ2-1

cdr3_aa: CASRSAGGNDSYEQYF
v_call: TRBV27
j_call: TRBJ2-7

cdr3_aa: CASSQQGLQNTGELFF
v_call: TRBV18
j_call: TRBJ2-2

cdr3_aa: CASSEGGKDYEQYF
v_call: TRBV19
j_call: TRBJ2-7

cdr3_aa: CASSDRFAGGNTEAFF
v_call: TRBV6-1
j_call: TRBJ1-1

cdr3_aa: CASSSSVPEQYF
v_call: TRBV28
j_call: TRBJ2-7

cdr3_aa: CASSSRTDYSNQPQHF
v_call: TRBV5-8
j_call: TRBJ1-5

cdr3_aa: CASSLTAGGRDEQYF
v_call: TRBV7-9
j_call: TRBJ2-7

cdr3_aa: CARRDPAVNSYEQYF
v_call: TRBV30
j_call: TRBJ2-7

cdr3_aa: CASSWTGESNLYGYTF
v_call: TRBV5-1
j_call: TRBJ1-2

cdr3_aa: CARRGDRGSGGYTF
v_call: TRBV2
j_call: TRBJ1-2

cdr3_aa: CASSLVAGRDNGYTF
v_call: TRBV7-2
j_call: TRBJ1-2

cdr3_aa: CASSPPGVALYDTQYF
v_call: TRBV19
j_call: TRBJ2-3

cdr3_aa: CASSPQGVQNYGYTF
v_call: TRBV5-1
j_call: TRBJ1-2

cdr3_aa: CASSPQGSFGNTIYF
v_call: TRBV2
j_call: TRBJ1-3

cdr3_aa: CASSPIRAYEQYF
v_call: TRBV7-9
j_call: TRBJ2-7

cdr3_aa: CASSFRSSTDTQYF
v_call: TRBV13
j_call: TRBJ2-3

cdr3_aa: CASSGRRGISYEQYF
v_call: TRBV11-1
j_call: TRBJ2-7

cdr3_aa: CAINTGGGNSYEQYF
v_call: TRBV10-3
j_call: TRBJ2-7

cdr3_aa: CASSLGAGNYGYTF
v_call: TRBV7-2
j_call: TRBJ1-2

cdr3_aa: CASFSQGGNTEAFF
v_call: TRBV7-2
j_call: TRBJ1-1

cdr3_aa: CASSPPGLAGPSGTQYF
v_call: TRBV18
j_call: TRBJ2-5

cdr3_aa: CAWSENTAEQFF
v_call: TRBV30
j_call: TRBJ2-1

cdr3_aa: CASKAGVAKNIQYF
v_call: TRBV5-6
j_call: TRBJ2-4

cdr3_aa: CASSLGTGDMNTEAFF
v_call: TRBV19
j_call: TRBJ1-1

cdr3_aa: CASSEEPGTGANEQFF
v_call: TRBV4-3
j_call: TRBJ2-1

cdr3_aa: CASSELLGANTEAFF
v_call: TRBV25-1
j_call: TRBJ1-1

cdr3_aa: CASSQGAVGGEQFF
v_call: TRBV4-2
j_call: TRBJ2-1

cdr3_aa: CASSLGGGHADTQYF
v_call: TRBV7-3
j_call: TRBJ2-3

cdr3_aa: CASSLPTGGGYTF
v_call: TRBV19
j_call: TRBJ1-2

cdr3_aa: CASSLAGGETQYF
v_call: TRBV7-2
j_call: TRBJ2-5

cdr3_aa: CASSSYDRGVQAQHF
v_call: TRBV7-2
j_call: TRBJ1-5

cdr3_aa: CSVVGQGHLYGYTF
v_call: TRBV29-1
j_call: TRBJ1-2

cdr3_aa: CASRTGAKNIQYF
v_call: TRBV10-2
j_call: TRBJ2-4

cdr3_aa: CASSPMQGGNTEAFF
v_call: TRBV5-6
j_call: TRBJ1-1

cdr3_aa: CSVIGRGNNEQFF
v_call: TRBV29-1
j_call: TRBJ2-1

cdr3_aa: CASSADPGLASSYNEQFF
v_call: TRBV7-9
j_call: TRBJ2-1

cdr3_aa: CAWSGVEYTEAFF
v_call: TRBV30
j_call: TRBJ1-1